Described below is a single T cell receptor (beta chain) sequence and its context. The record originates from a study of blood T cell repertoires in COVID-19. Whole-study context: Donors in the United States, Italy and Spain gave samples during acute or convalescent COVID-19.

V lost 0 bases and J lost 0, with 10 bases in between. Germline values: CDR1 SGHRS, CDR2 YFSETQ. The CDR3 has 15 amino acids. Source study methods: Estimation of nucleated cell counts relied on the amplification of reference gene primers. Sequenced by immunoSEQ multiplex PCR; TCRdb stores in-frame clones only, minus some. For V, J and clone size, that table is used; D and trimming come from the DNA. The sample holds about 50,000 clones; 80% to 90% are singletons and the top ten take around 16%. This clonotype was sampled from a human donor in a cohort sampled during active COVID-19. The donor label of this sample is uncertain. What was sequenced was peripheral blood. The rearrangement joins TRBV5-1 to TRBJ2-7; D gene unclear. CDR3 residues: CASSLGALSSYEQYF. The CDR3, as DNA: TGCGCCAGCAGCTTGGGGGCCCTGAGCTCCTACGAGCAGTACTTC.